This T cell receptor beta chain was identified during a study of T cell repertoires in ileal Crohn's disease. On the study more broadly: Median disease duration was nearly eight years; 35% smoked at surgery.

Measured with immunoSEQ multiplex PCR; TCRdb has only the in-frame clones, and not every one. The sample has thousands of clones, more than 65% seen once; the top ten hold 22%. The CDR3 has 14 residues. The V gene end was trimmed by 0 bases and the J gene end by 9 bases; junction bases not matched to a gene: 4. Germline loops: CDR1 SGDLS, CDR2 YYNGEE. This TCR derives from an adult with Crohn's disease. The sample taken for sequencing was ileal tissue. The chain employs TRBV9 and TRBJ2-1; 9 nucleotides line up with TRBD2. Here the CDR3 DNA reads TGTGCCAGCAGCGTAGCACCTAGCGGGACTGAGCAGTTCTTC. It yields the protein CASSVAPSGTEQFF.